The clone carrying this T cell receptor (beta chain) showed up just a few times. The data were taken from a study of blood T cell repertoires in COVID-19. Repertoires were generated with immunoSEQ multiplex PCR, while TCRdb's copy carries only in-frame clones and drops some. The sample has about 97,000 clones, about 85% seen once. This TCR was recovered from a man aged 50 or older with active COVID-19. The sample was peripheral blood.

The CDR3 sequence is CASSPYGTANYGYTF. The CDR3 nucleotides are TGTGCCAGCAGCCCCTATGGGACAGCTAACTATGGCTACACCTTC. The genes are TRBV14 and TRBJ1-2, with 7 bases lining up with TRBD1. This CDR3 comprises 15 residues. The junction had 5 bases not matched to a gene; V was cut back by 4 bases and J by 0 bases. Germline CDR1 SGHDN, CDR2 FVKESK.